This TCR beta chain is drawn from a study of OX40 agonist ivuxolimab in advanced cancers. In the study overall: The costimulatory receptor OX40 (CD134) was targeted by ivuxolimab, a fully human IgG2 agonistic monoclonal antibody. Peripheral TCRbeta sequencing aimed to test whether ivuxolimab altered TCR sequence diversity and caused clonal T-cell expansion. The dose-escalation cohort was about 83% male with a mean age of about 60 years, ranging from about 20 to 85. The monotherapy dose-escalation portion (N ≈ 50 patients) of the phase I ivuxolimab trial is reported in the paper. Prior anti-PD-1, anti-PD-L1 or anti-CTLA-4 therapy was permitted, and checkpoint inhibitors had been received by less than 45% of dose-escalation patients. Intravenous ivuxolimab was administered to patients every 2 weeks at six dose levels: 0.01, 0.1, 0.3, 1.5, 3 and 10 mg/kg. Partial responses occurred in three dose-escalation patients: two with cutaneous melanoma and one with hepatocellular carcinoma. Of the roughly 50 dose-escalation patients, hepatocellular carcinoma was present in about 19, melanoma in roughly 15, renal cell carcinoma in 9 and head and neck cancer in 9.

Trimming takes 1 base from V and 0 bases from J, and the germline ends sit 16 bases apart. The CDR3 spans 18 residues, from the cysteine through the phenylalanine. Only the CDR3 DNA stays, 54 bases, in frame from base 1. Reading the germline V gene gives CDR1 SGHVS and CDR2 FQNEAQ. To sequence the TCRbeta CDR3 region, genomic DNA was isolated from the sorted cells. The immunoSEQ Assay was used to sequence the TCRbeta CDR3 regions. Imported from immuneACCESS, the table was reduced by TCRdb to in-frame sequences with V and J called. These copies leave out some clones; in studies compared against another copy, an unresolved V gene accounts for under half, and the cause of the remainder is not known. This sample holds some 80,000 clones; approximately 90% were observed only once. The top ten clones comprise more than 4.5% of the sample. Broad study findings and their caveats: Which antigens the clonally expanded peripheral T cells were specific for was not determined. At doses from 0.1 to 3.0 mg/kg, clonal expansion was seen in both CD4+ and CD8+ blood T cells between baseline and week 6. Low levels of normalized T-cell clonal expansion were also seen in some patients who did not respond. In the 0.1-3.0 mg/kg groups, partial responders had among the lowest normalized peripheral clonal expansion, particularly in CD8+ T cells. After ivuxolimab, CD8+ T cells had more expanded clones than CD4+ T cells on average.

The trial excluded patients who had a history of autoimmune disease or who were on systemic immunosuppression. In every dose cohort, peripheral blood was drawn for TCR sequencing at baseline, cycle 4 day 1, and cycle 7 day 1. Samples were obtained from an open-label, multicenter, first-in-human phase I dose-escalation trial of ivuxolimab. Adults with locally advanced or metastatic head and neck squamous cell, hepatocellular, melanoma or renal cell carcinoma were enrolled in the trial. CD4+ and CD8+ T cells were sorted separately from peripheral blood before TCR sequencing. As concerns this clone: Its antigen is unknown. Qualities for individual bases were not recorded, and no much larger clone is one base off.

The receptor's source is an adult with an advanced solid tumor such as melanoma, head and neck, liver or kidney cancer. The specimen was CD4+ or CD8+ T cells sorted from blood, collected in a trial of the OX40 agonist ivuxolimab. In this chain, TRBV7-8 is recombined with TRBJ1-5; the best D guess is TRBD1, with 6 bases matching. The CDR3 protein: CASSLGGTLGLSNQPQHF. The sequenced DNA is TGTGCCAGCAGCTTAGGGGGGACATTGGGCCTTAGCAATCAGCCCCAGCATTTT.